The source of this T cell receptor beta chain is a study of spatial heterogeneity in lung cancer. The V and J ends lost 7 bases and 8 bases respectively, with 11 bases between them. This CDR3 comprises 12 residues. TCRdb re-derived calls from the 5' RACE reads in MiXCR, one entry per CDR3 protein. The sample records about 4,000 distinct CDR3 sequences, about 8.8% being singletons. This clonotype was seen many times. Time point denoted: sample taken at primary tumor resection. The source material was normal lung tissue next to the tumor, sampled at surgery. The receptor was isolated from a female donor with early-stage non-small cell lung cancer. The V and J genes are TRBV12-3 or TRBV12-4 and TRBJ1-4; no reliable D call. CDR3 DNA: TGTGCCAGCACTAGTGCCGGCGAAAAACTGTTTTTT. Protein sequence: CASTSAGEKLFF.